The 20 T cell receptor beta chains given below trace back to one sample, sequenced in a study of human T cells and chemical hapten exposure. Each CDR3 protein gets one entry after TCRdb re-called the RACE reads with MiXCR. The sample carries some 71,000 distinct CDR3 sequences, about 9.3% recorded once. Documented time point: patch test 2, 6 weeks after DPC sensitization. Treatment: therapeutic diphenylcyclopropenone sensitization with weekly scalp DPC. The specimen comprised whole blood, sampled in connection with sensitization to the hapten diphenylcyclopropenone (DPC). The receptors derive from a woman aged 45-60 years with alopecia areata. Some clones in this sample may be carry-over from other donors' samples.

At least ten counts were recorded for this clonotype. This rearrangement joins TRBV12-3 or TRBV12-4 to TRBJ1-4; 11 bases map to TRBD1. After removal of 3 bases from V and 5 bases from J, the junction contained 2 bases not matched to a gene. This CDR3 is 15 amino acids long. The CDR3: CASSLGTGGNEKLFF. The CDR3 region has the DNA TGTGCCAGCAGTTTGGGGACAGGGGGAAATGAAAAACTGTTTTTT.

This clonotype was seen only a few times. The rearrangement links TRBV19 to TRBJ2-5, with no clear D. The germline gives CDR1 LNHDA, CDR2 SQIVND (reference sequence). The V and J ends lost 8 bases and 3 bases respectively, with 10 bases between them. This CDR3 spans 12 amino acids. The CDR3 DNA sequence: TGTGCCAGTTCGGAAGTGAAAGAGACCCAGTACTTC. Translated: CASSEVKETQYF.

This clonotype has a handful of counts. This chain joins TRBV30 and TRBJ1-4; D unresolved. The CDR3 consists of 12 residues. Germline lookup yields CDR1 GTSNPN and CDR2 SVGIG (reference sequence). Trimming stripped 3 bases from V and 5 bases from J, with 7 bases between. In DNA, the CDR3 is TGTGCCTGGAGACGGTTAAATGAAAAACTGTTTTTT. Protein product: CAWRRLNEKLFF.

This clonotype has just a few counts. CDR3 sequence: CASSAQSGGAGANVLTF. The CDR3 DNA sequence: TGTGCCAGCAGTGCCCAATCAGGGGGCGCTGGGGCCAACGTCCTGACTTTC. V is TRBV6-1 and J is TRBJ2-6; 8 bases align to TRBD1. Germline trimming cut 4 bases from V and 2 bases from J; bases unmatched to any gene: 7. The CDR3 covers 17 residues. The V gene's germline CDR1 is MNHNS and CDR2 SASEGT.

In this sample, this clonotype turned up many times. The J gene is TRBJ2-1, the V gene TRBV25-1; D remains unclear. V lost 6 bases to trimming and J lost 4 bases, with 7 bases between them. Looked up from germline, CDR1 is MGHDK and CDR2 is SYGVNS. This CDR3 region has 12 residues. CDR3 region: CASSLFYNEQFF. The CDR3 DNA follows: TGTGCCAGCAGCCTCTTTTACAATGAGCAGTTCTTC.

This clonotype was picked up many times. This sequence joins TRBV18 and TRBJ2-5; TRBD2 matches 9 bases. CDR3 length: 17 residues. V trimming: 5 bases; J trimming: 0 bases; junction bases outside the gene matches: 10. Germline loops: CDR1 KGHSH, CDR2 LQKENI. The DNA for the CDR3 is TGTGCCAGCTCAGCCTACGTACTAGCGGGCAACCAAGAGACCCAGTACTTC. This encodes CASSAYVLAGNQETQYF.

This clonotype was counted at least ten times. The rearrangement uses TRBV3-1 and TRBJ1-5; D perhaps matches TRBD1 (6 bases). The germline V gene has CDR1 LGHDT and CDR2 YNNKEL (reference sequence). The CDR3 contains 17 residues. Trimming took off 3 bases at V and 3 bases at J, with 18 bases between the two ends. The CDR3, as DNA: TGTGCCAGCAGCCACGGTTACAGGGCGAGCCCCAATCAGCCCCAGCATTTT. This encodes CASSHGYRASPNQPQHF.

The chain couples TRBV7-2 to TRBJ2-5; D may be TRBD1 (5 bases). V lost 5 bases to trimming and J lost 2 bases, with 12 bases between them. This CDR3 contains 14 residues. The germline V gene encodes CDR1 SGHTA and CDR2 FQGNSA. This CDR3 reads CASSPGFPQETQYF. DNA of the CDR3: TGTGCCAGCAGCCCAGGGTTCCCTCAAGAGACCCAGTACTTC.

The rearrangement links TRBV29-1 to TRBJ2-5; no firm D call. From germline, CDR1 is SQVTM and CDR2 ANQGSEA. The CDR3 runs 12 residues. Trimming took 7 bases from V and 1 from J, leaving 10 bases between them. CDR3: CSAGYGQETQYF. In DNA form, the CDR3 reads TGCAGCGCCGGCTACGGCCAAGAGACCCAGTACTTC.

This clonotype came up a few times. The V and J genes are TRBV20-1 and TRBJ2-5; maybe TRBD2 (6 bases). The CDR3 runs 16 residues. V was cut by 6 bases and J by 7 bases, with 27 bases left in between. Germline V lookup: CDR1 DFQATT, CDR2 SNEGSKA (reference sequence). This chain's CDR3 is CSAPVRSGEHWGTQYF. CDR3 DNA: TGCAGTGCCCCCGTTCGCTCGGGGGAACATTGGGGGACCCAGTACTTC.

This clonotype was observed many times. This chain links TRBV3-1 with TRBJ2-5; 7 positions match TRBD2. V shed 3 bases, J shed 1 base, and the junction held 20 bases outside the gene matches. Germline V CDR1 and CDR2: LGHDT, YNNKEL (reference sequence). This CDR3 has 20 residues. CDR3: CASSQGLGSRLAAIQETQYF. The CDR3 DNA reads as TGTGCCAGCAGCCAGGGACTTGGGAGCCGACTAGCAGCCATCCAAGAGACCCAGTACTTC.

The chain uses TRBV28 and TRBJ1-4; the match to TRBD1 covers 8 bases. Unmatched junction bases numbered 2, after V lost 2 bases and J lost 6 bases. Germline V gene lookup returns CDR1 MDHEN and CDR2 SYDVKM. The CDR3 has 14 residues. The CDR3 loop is CASSLTGGHEKLFF. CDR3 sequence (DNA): TGTGCCAGCAGTTTAACAGGGGGGCATGAAAAACTGTTTTTT.

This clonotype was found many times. Written as DNA, the CDR3 is TGTGCCAGCAGTGAACAGGGTTTTAACTATGGCTACACCTTC. Its protein is CASSEQGFNYGYTF. The gene calls are TRBV6-1 and TRBJ1-2, with D possibly TRBD1 on 5 matching bases. Germline CDR1 is MNHNS and CDR2 is SASEGT. CDR3 length: 14 residues. V was trimmed by 2 bases and J by 1 base, leaving 8 bases between them.

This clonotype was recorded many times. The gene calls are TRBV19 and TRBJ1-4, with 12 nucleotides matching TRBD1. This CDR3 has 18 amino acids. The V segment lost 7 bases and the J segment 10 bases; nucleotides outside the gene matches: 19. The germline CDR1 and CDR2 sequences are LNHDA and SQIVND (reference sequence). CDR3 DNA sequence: TGTGCCAGTACCGAGACACCGGGACAGGGGGCCGGATCATCAAAACTGTTTTTT. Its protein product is CASTETPGQGAGSSKLFF.

The CDR3 DNA reads TGTGCCAGCAGTGCTAGCAGACCTGGAAACACCATATATTTT. It specifies CASSASRPGNTIYF. This rearrangement joins TRBV2 to TRBJ1-3; D remains ambiguous. The CDR3 sequence is 14 residues long. Trimming left V 4 bases short and J 2 bases short, with 9 bases between. The germline V gene encodes CDR1 SNHLY and CDR2 FYNNEI.

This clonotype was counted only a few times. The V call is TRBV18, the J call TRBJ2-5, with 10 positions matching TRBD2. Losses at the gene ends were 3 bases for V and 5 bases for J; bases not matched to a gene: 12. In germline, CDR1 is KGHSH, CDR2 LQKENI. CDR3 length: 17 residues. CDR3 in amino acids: CASSPLLAGAGTETQYF. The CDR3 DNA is TGTGCCAGCTCACCGCTCCTAGCGGGAGCTGGGACGGAGACCCAGTACTTC.

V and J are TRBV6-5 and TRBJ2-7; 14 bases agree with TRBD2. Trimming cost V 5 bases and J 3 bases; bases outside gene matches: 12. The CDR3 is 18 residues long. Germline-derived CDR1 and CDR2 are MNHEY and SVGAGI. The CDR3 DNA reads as TGTGCCAGCAGTCTAATACCGGGACTAGCGGGAGTAGGCTACGAGCAGTACTTC. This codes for CASSLIPGLAGVGYEQYF.

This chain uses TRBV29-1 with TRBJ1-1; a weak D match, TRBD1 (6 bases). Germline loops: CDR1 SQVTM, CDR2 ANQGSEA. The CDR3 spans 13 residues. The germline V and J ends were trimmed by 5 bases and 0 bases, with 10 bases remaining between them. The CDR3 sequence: CSVSGDMNTEAFF. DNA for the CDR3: TGCAGCGTTTCCGGGGACATGAACACTGAAGCTTTCTTT. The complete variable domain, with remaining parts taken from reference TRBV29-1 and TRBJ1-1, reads SAVISQKPSRDICQRGTSLTIQCQVDSQVTMMFWYRQQPGQSLTLIATANQGSEATYESGFVIDKFPISRPNLTFSTLTVSNMSPEDSSIYLCSVSGDMNTEAFFGQGTRLTVV.

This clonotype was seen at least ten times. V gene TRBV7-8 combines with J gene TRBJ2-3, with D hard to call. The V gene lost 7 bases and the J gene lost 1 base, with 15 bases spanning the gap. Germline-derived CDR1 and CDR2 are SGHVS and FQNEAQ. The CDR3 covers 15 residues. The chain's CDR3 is CASNKGPGGTDTQYF. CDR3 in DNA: TGTGCCAGCAACAAAGGACCTGGGGGCACAGATACGCAGTATTTT.

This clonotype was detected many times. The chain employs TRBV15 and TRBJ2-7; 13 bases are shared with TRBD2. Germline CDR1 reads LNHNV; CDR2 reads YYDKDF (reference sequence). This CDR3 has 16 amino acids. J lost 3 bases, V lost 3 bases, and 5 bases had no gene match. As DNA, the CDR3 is TGTGCCACCAGCAGCGGCGGGACTAGCGGGGTCTACGAGCAGTACTTC. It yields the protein CATSSGGTSGVYEQYF.